This TCR beta chain was sequenced for a study of cytotoxic CD8 clonotypes in ibrutinib-treated CLL. Study information: Outcomes included around 25 partial and 2 complete responses; after median roughly 69 months, 14 stayed remitted and 12 progressed. Study results and caveats: In comparison with age-matched healthy donors, baseline clonality was higher and tracked circulating CD8+ T-cell counts. Public clonotypes showed up rarely, and on treatment they shrank or held steady.

Investigators sought sequencing depths of between 1 in 200,000 and 1 in 1 million T cells. The method was immunoSEQ multiplex PCR; TCRdb's version includes in-frame clones alone and lacks a portion of them. In the table there are 25,000 to 30,000 clones, over 75% of which are singletons. The CDR3 is made up of 16 amino acids. Per the germline V gene, CDR1 is MGHDK and CDR2 is SYGVNS. The trim removed 5 bases at V and 6 bases at J, leaving 14 bases unmatched. About this clone: No antigen is known for it.

The sequences come from PBMCs, collected after 24 months of ibrutinib treatment. This clonotype was sampled from a human donor with chronic lymphocytic leukemia. The chain is built from TRBV25-1 and TRBJ1-2; 8 nucleotides match TRBD1. The CDR3 sequence is CASSSPPGTGWHGYTF. In DNA, the CDR3 is TGTGCCAGCAGTTCTCCTCCGGGGACAGGCTGGCATGGCTACACCTTC.